These 22 T cell receptor beta chains share one sample of origin, sequenced in a study of shared clonotypes between healthy human individuals. Repertoires were generated with immunoSEQ multiplex PCR, while TCRdb's copy carries only in-frame clones and drops some. Of about 2.3 million clones listed, less than 95% were seen once; the top ten hold more than 0.35%. Sequenced sample: naive CD4+ T cells from PBMCs. Subset specified: CD45RA+ positively selected. Receptor source: a man younger than 35 in good health. Some clones in this sample may be carry-over from other donors' samples.

The V gene is TRBV5-1, the J gene TRBJ2-7, with a possible D match to TRBD2 (5 bases). V was trimmed by 0 bases and J by 0 bases, leaving 10 bases between them. The germline V gene encodes CDR1 SGHRS and CDR2 YFSETQ. The CDR3 loop spans 15 amino acids. This CDR3 is CASSLVRGSSYEQYF. CDR3 in DNA: TGCGCCAGCAGCTTGGTCCGGGGATCCTCCTACGAGCAGTACTTC.

The chain uses TRBV28 and TRBJ1-1; D perhaps matches TRBD1 (5 bases). The CDR3 has 14 amino acids. Germline V gene data show CDR1 as MDHEN and CDR2 as SYDVKM. V dropped 4 bases and J dropped 5 bases, with 14 bases sitting between them. The CDR3 sequence: CASSSRPGETEAFF. In DNA form, the CDR3 reads TGTGCCAGCAGTTCCCGTCCGGGGGAAACTGAAGCTTTCTTT. The full variable domain, completed using reference TRBV28 and TRBJ1-1, is DVKVTQSSRYLVKRTGEKVFLECVQDMDHENMFWYRQDPGLGLRLIYFSYDVKMKEKGDIPEGYSVSREKKERFSLILESASTNQTSMYLCASSSRPGETEAFFGQGTRLTVV.

The genes are TRBV5-4 and TRBJ2-2, with D hard to call. CDR1 is SGHNT and CDR2 is YYREEE in the germline V gene (reference sequence). With 0 bases removed from V and 1 base from J, the gap between germline ends came to 7 bases. The CDR3 is 15 residues long. The CDR3: CASSLGVRNTGELFF. Written as DNA, the CDR3 is TGTGCCAGCAGCTTGGGGGTCAGGAACACCGGGGAGCTGTTTTTT.

CDR3 loop: CAWRTGGSGNTIYF. The CDR3 nucleotides read TGTGCCTGGAGAACAGGGGGTAGTGGAAACACCATATATTTT. This chain links TRBV30 with TRBJ1-3; TRBD1 aligns across 8 bases. The junction had 4 bases not matched to a gene; V was cut back by 3 bases and J by 3 bases. The V gene's germline CDR1 is GTSNPN and CDR2 SVGIG (reference sequence). CDR3 length: 14 residues.

This sequence joins TRBV2 and TRBJ2-2; D is unresolved. V was cut by 8 bases and J by 0 bases, with 10 bases left in between. This CDR3 has 14 amino acids. The V gene's germline CDR1 is SNHLY and CDR2 FYNNEI. CDR3 amino acids: CASEGQANTGELFF. The CDR3 DNA is TGTGCCAGCGAAGGGCAGGCGAACACCGGGGAGCTGTTTTTT.

This chain joins TRBV4-3 and TRBJ2-1; 9 bases agree with TRBD2. Per germline, CDR1 LGHNA and CDR2 YSLEER. Germline trimming cut 0 bases from V and 2 bases from J; bases unmatched to any gene: 11. The CDR3 contains 19 residues. For the CDR3, the DNA is TGCGCCAGCAGCCAAGATGTGGCGGGAGGGGCCCTACCCTACAATGAGCAGTTCTTC. It codes for CASSQDVAGGALPYNEQFF.

For this clone: The junction departs from the called germline gene at one end, perhaps through a read error. The chain has TRBV5-1 and TRBJ2-1; 9 bases align to TRBD2. The germline CDR1 and CDR2 sequences are SGHRS and YFSETQ. CDR3 size: 14 residues. The CDR3 region has the DNA TGCGCCAGCAGCTTTCCTAGCGGGGACAATGGGCAGTTCTTC. Protein: CASSFPSGDNGQFF.

The V and J genes are TRBV11-2 and TRBJ2-5; D is perhaps TRBD2 (5 bases). V shed 6 bases and J shed 2 bases, with 16 bases lying between them. The germline CDR1 and CDR2 sequences are SGHAT and FQNNGV. The CDR3 sequence is 15 residues long. CDR3 protein: CASRENTGRQETQYF. The CDR3 DNA follows: TGTGCCAGCAGGGAGAATACGGGAAGACAAGAGACCCAGTACTTC.

In nucleotides, the CDR3 is TGTGCCAGCAGCGCGTATGCGGGGGAGGGAGATACGCAGTATTTT. This codes for CASSAYAGEGDTQYF. V and J are TRBV6-1 and TRBJ2-3; TRBD2 matches 7 bases. With V trimmed by 6 bases and J by 5 bases, 11 bases remained unmatched. There are 15 residues in the CDR3. CDR1 MNHNS and CDR2 SASEGT come from the germline V gene.

The genes are TRBV28 and TRBJ2-1; 8 bases line up with TRBD1. Germline trimming cut 4 bases from V and 4 bases from J; bases unmatched to any gene: 12. CDR1 MDHEN and CDR2 SYDVKM come from the germline V gene. CDR3 size: 17 residues. CDR3: CASSSSPGQGGYNEQFF. The DNA of the CDR3 is TGTGCCAGCAGTTCCTCTCCCGGACAGGGTGGGTACAATGAGCAGTTCTTC.

This clone was observed a single time. The chain combines TRBV18 with TRBJ1-4, with no clear D. CDR1 and CDR2 (germline): KGHSH, LQKENI. V lost 6 bases to trimming and J lost 3 bases, with 11 bases between them. The CDR3 spans 14 residues. The DNA for the CDR3 is TGTGCCAGCTCGCCTTATCCGGCTAATGAAAAACTGTTTTTT. This sequence encodes CASSPYPANEKLFF.

The V and J genes are TRBV11-2 and TRBJ2-3, with D perhaps given as TRBD1 or TRBD2 (5 bases each). The length of the CDR3 is 14 residues. Germline lookup yields CDR1 SGHAT and CDR2 FQNNGV. Deletions cut 4 bases from V and 4 bases from J, with 12 bases between. This chain's CDR3 is CASSSTRGADTQYF. The CDR3 nucleotides are TGTGCCAGCAGCTCCACTCGGGGCGCAGATACGCAGTATTTT.

This chain joins TRBV7-9 and TRBJ1-1; D gene uncertain. The ends were cut back, 3 bases at V and 7 bases at J, with 9 bases in the middle. The germline V gene has CDR1 SEHNR and CDR2 FQNEAQ (reference sequence). This CDR3 contains 12 residues. The CDR3 spells CASSFGPIEAFF. Written as DNA, the CDR3 is TGTGCCAGCAGCTTCGGTCCTATTGAAGCTTTCTTT. The whole variable domain, remainder taken from reference TRBV7-9 and TRBJ1-1, is DTGVSQNPRHKITKRGQNVTFRCDPISEHNRLYWYRQTLGQGPEFLTYFQNEAQLEKSRLLSDRFSAERPKGSFSTLEIQRTEQGDSAMYLCASSFGPIEAFFGQGTRLTVV.

The chain carries TRBV5-1 and TRBJ2-5; tentative D call: TRBD2 (6 bases). Germline V gene sequence: CDR1 SGHRS, CDR2 YFSETQ. The CDR3 totals 14 residues. The V gene lost 0 bases and the J gene lost 5 bases, with 11 bases spanning the gap. Written as DNA, the CDR3 is TGCGCCAGCAGCTTGGGTCTCGGGAGTGAGACCCAGTACTTC. It codes for CASSLGLGSETQYF.

The chain couples TRBV27 to TRBJ1-1; no clear D. V lost 0 bases and J 4 bases, leaving 15 bases between the germline ends. CDR1 is MNHEY, CDR2 SMNVEV, per germline (reference sequence). This CDR3 spans 16 amino acids. Here the CDR3 reads CASSLSFWRSGTEAFF. The DNA of the CDR3 is TGTGCCAGCAGTTTATCATTTTGGCGGAGCGGCACTGAAGCTTTCTTT.

V is TRBV2 and J is TRBJ2-6; the D is unclear. The CDR3 is 14 residues long. Germline V gene sequence: CDR1 SNHLY, CDR2 FYNNEI. Between the trimmed V and J ends, which lost 8 bases and 3 bases, there was a span of 11 bases. The CDR3 loop reads CASSFEGGANVLTF. Here the CDR3 DNA reads TGTGCCAGCTCTTTCGAAGGTGGGGCCAACGTCCTGACTTTC.

The chain uses TRBV7-6 and TRBJ1-2; D remains unclear. Germline lookup yields CDR1 SGHVS and CDR2 FNYEAQ. The CDR3 extends over 15 amino acids. The germline V and J ends were trimmed by 5 bases and 7 bases, with 20 bases remaining between them. The CDR3 loop reads CASSPSPGRGIGYTF. CDR3 in DNA: TGTGCCAGCAGCCCATCCCCGGGCCGCGGAATTGGCTACACCTTC.

The rearrangement links TRBV2 to TRBJ2-5; 8 bases are a match to TRBD1. V lost 6 bases, J lost 5 bases, and 8 bases stayed unmatched. Germline CDR1 and CDR2: SNHLY and FYNNEI. The CDR3 length is 14 residues. This chain's CDR3 is CASSYTDRDETQYF. The CDR3 coding sequence is TGTGCCAGCAGCTACACGGACAGGGACGAGACCCAGTACTTC. The full variable domain, rest sourced from reference TRBV2 and TRBJ2-5, is EPEVTQTPSHQVTQMGQEVILRCVPISNHLYFYWYRQILGQKVEFLVSFYNNEISEKSEIFDDQFSVERPDGSNFTLKIRSTKLEDSAMYFCASSYTDRDETQYFGPGTRLLVL.

The chain uses TRBV9 and TRBJ2-5; the match to TRBD1 covers 7 bases. This CDR3 region has 14 residues. Looked up from germline, CDR1 is SGDLS and CDR2 is YYNGEE. V trimming: 4 bases; J trimming: 4 bases; junction bases outside the gene matches: 7. CDR3 protein: CASSPGQLPETQYF. DNA of the CDR3: TGTGCCAGCAGCCCGGGACAGCTACCAGAGACCCAGTACTTC.

This rearrangement joins TRBV19 to TRBJ2-5, with TRBD1 as a possible D gene (5 bases). V lost 7 bases and J lost 1, with 16 bases in between. The V gene's germline CDR1 is LNHDA and CDR2 SQIVND (reference sequence). This CDR3 has 15 residues. The CDR3 DNA reads as TGTGCCAGTAAGTGGGGCGCCTCGTCCCAAGAGACCCAGTACTTC. This encodes CASKWGASSQETQYF.

The chain links TRBV5-1 to TRBJ2-7; tentative D call: TRBD2 (6 bases). Germline CDR1 reads SGHRS; CDR2 reads YFSETQ. Between the trimmed V and J ends, which lost 3 bases and 2 bases, there was a span of 15 bases. The CDR3 consists of 15 residues. The CDR3 region is CASSSTGDRPYEQYF. DNA for the CDR3: TGCGCCAGCAGCTCGACGGGAGATCGTCCCTACGAGCAGTACTTC.

Turning to this clone: Within the sample, other DNA sequences also encode this same CDR3. The chain carries TRBV2 and TRBJ2-5; D uncertain. This CDR3 spans 14 amino acids. V was trimmed by 0 bases and J by 2 bases, leaving 7 bases between them. The germline gives CDR1 SNHLY, CDR2 FYNNEI. The DNA of the CDR3 is TGTGCCAGCAGTGAAGCGCGGCTTCAAGAGACCCAGTACTTC. Translation gives CASSEARLQETQYF.